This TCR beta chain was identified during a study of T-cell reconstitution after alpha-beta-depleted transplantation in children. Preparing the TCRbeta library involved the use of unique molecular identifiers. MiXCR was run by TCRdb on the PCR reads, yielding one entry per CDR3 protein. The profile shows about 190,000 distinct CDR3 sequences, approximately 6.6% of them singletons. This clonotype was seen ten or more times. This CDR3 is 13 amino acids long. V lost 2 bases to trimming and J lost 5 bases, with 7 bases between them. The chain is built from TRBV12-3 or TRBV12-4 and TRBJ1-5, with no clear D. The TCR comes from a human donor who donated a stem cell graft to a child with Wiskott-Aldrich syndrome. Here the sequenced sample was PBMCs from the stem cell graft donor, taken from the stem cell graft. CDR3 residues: CASSLPGYQPQHF. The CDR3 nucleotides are TGTGCCAGCAGTTTACCCGGCTATCAGCCCCAGCATTTT.